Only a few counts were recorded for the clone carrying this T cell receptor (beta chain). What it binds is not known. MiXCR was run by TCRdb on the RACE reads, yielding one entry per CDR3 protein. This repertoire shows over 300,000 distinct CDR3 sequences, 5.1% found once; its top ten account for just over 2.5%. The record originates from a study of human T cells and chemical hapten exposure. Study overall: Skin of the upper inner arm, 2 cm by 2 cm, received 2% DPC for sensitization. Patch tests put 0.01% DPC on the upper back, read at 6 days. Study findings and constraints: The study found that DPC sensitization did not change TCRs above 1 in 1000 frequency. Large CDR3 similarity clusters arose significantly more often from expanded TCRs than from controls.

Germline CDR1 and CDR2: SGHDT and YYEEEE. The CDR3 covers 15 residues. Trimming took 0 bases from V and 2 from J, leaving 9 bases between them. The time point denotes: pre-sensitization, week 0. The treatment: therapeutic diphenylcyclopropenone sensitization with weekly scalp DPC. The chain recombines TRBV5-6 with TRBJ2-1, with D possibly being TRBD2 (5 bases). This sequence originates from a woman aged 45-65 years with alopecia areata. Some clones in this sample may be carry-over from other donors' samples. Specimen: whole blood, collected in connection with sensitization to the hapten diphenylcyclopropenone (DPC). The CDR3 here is CASSLGGQPYNEQFF. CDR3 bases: TGTGCCAGCAGCTTGGGAGGGCAGCCCTACAATGAGCAGTTCTTC.